This paragraph reports one T cell receptor beta chain. The sample originates from a study of CD8+ T cells in alopecia areata. The CDR3 contains 13 residues. V dropped 6 bases and J dropped 7 bases, with 15 bases sitting between them. Germline CDR1 reads MDHEN; CDR2 reads SYDVKM. The treatment here: oral pan-JAK inhibitor, 5-10 mg twice daily. As the sequencing template, cDNA was produced by extracting RNA and reverse transcribing it. Sequenced by immunoSEQ multiplex PCR; TCRdb stores in-frame clones only, minus some. The profile shows under 350,000 clones, roughly 60% of them singletons. V gene TRBV28 combines with J gene TRBJ2-5; D possibly corresponds to TRBD2 (5 bases). Sample: CD4+ T cells sorted from blood, taken at week 24, from a patient treated with tofacitinib. This TCR was sampled from a human donor with alopecia areata. The CDR3 loop reads CASRTGSTMTQYF. As DNA, the CDR3 is TGTGCCAGCAGAACGGGAAGCACAATGACCCAGTACTTC.